Sequencing of this TCR beta chain was carried out in a study of blood T cell repertoires in COVID-19. A COVID-19 case was met by exposed participants within 2 weeks before study entry. Germline loops: CDR1 MGHRA, CDR2 YSYEKL. The length of the CDR3 is 15 residues. The V and J ends lost 1 base and 4 bases, in that order; junction bases with no gene match: 4. Some clones are missing from TCRdb's copy, which holds only in-frame ones; the method was immunoSEQ multiplex PCR. Among approximately 250,000 clones listed, 75% to 90% were seen once. The J gene is TRBJ2-7, the V gene TRBV4-1; 10 bases align to TRBD2. The source of this sequence is a woman aged 40 to 50 who had been exposed to COVID-19. The source material was PBMCs or T cells enriched from blood (not recorded which). The CDR3 DNA reads as TGCGCCAGCAGCCAAGCTGGACTAGCGGATTACGAGCAGTACTTC. This gives the protein CASSQAGLADYEQYF.